This paragraph reports one TCR beta chain. No antigen is known for it. The sample is drawn from a study of OX40 agonist ivuxolimab in advanced cancers. Study-wide results and caveats: In the 0.1 to 3.0 mg/kg range, CD4+ and CD8+ blood T cells had expanded clonally by week 6. Some nonresponders also had low normalized T-cell clonal expansion. Partial responders at 0.1-3.0 mg/kg had among the lowest clonal expansion.

Autoimmune disease history or systemic immunosuppression led to patients being barred. This CDR3 contains 14 residues. CDR1 is MNHEY and CDR2 is SVGAGI in the germline V gene. The V end lost 0 bases, the J end lost 3 bases, and 8 bases lay between the germline ends. The repertoire was sequenced with immunoSEQ multiplex PCR; TCRdb's copy has only in-frame clones and lacks some. The table lists some 72,000 clones, around nine tenths of them singletons. This receptor was identified in an adult with an advanced solid tumor such as melanoma, head and neck, liver or kidney cancer. The source material was CD4+ or CD8+ T cells sorted from blood, sampled in a trial of the OX40 agonist ivuxolimab. V is TRBV6-5 and J is TRBJ1-2, with a possible D match to TRBD1 (5 bases). The CDR3: CASSYSTGYYGYTF. The CDR3 DNA is TGTGCCAGCAGTTACTCCACAGGATACTATGGCTACACCTTC.